Listed below are T cell receptor beta chains from one sample, sequenced in a study of CD8+ T cells in alopecia areata. Method: immunoSEQ multiplex PCR; TCRdb's copy keeps in-frame clones and lacks some. Of 130,000 or so clones in the sample, over 55% are singletons; the top ten hold more than 5.5%. The sequencing here drew on CD4+ T cells sorted from blood, taken at week 4, from a patient treated with tofacitinib. Receptors originate from a human donor with alopecia areata. Each CDR3 is given with its conserved first and last residue. D genes are given only for firm matches. Only part of the rows carry a size: once, few, many, or a class if the clone is expanded.

TGTGCCAGCAGCTATCGACAGGGCGGTGAAGCTTTCTTT	CASSYRQGGEAFF	TRBV6-5	TRBJ1-1	.	TRBD1
TGTGCCAGCAGCCCTGGGGCTAGCGGGAGGACAGATACGCAGTATTTT	CASSPGASGRTDTQYF	TRBV5-4	TRBJ2-3	.	TRBD2
TGTGCCAGCAGCCCCCGACAGGTTACCGGGGAGCTGTTTTTT	CASSPRQVTGELFF	TRBV9	TRBJ2-2	few	.
TGCGCCAGCTGCGGCCAGCTTAGCACAGATACGCAGTATTTT	CASCGQLSTDTQYF	TRBV5-1	TRBJ2-3	once	.
TGTGCCAGCAGCTTGGCAGGAAATGAAAAACTGTTTTTT	CASSLAGNEKLFF	TRBV11-2	TRBJ1-4	.	.
TGTGCCAGCAGCTTAGGGCAAGCCCAGGATAACTATGGCTACACCTTC	CASSLGQAQDNYGYTF	TRBV7-9	TRBJ1-2	.	.
TGTGCCAGCCGACTCAGCTCTGGGGCCAACGTCCTGACTTTC	CASRLSSGANVLTF	TRBV27	TRBJ2-6	once	.
TGCAGCGTTGAAGTAGGACAGATGAACACTGAAGCTTTCTTT	CSVEVGQMNTEAFF	TRBV29-1	TRBJ1-1	few	.
TGTGCCAGCAGCCCCGGGACAGGGCGAGACGAGCAGTACTTC	CASSPGTGRDEQYF	TRBV6-4	TRBJ2-7	many	TRBD1
TGTGCCAGCACCACGACAAGGGGGGCTGGGGATGGCTACACCTTC	CASTTTRGAGDGYTF	TRBV27	TRBJ1-2	.	.
TGCGCCAGCAGGAGCACGACGGCGGCCAGGTCCTCTGGGGCCAACGTCCTGACTTTC	CASRSTTAARSSGANVLTF	TRBV4-3	TRBJ2-6	.	.